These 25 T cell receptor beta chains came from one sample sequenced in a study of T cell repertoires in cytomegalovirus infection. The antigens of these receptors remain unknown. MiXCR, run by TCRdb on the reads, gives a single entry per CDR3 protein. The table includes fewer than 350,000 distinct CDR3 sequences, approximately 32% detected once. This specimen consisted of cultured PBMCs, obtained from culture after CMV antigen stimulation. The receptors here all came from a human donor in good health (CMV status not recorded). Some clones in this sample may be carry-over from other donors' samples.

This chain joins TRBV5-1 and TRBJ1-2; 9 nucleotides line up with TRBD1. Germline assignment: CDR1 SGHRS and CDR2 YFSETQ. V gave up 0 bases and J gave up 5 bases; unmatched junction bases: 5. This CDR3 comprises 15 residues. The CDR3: CASSLEQGARYGYTF. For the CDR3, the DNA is TGCGCCAGCAGCTTGGAACAGGGGGCCAGGTATGGCTACACCTTC.

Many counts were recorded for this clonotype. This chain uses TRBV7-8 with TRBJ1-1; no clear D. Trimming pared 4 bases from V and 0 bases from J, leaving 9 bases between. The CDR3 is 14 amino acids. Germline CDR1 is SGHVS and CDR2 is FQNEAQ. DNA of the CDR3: TGTGCCAGCAGCTCCCCTCGGTTGAACACTGAAGCTTTCTTT. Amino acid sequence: CASSSPRLNTEAFF.

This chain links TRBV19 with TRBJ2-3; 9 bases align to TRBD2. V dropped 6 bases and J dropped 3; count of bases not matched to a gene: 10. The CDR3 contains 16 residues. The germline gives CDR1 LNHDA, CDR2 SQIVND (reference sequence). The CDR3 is CASSAGGPTGTDTQYF. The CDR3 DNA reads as TGTGCCAGTAGCGCGGGAGGGCCTACGGGGACAGATACGCAGTATTTT.

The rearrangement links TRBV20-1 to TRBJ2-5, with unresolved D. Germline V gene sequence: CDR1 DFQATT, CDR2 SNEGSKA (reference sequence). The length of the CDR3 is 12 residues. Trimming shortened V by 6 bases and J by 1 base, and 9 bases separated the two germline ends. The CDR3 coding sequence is TGCAGTGCCCAGATAATCCAAGAGACCCAGTACTTC. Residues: CSAQIIQETQYF.

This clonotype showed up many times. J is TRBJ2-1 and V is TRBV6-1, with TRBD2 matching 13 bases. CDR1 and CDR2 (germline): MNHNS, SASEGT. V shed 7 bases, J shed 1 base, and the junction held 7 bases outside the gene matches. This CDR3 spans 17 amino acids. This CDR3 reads CASTVTSGRASYNEQFF. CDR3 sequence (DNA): TGTGCCAGCACCGTTACTAGCGGGAGGGCTTCCTACAATGAGCAGTTCTTC.

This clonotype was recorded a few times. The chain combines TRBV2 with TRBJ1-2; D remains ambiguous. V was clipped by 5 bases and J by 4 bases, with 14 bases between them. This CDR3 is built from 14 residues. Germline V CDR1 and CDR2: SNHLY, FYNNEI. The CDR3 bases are TGTGCCAGCAGTATTCGAGACGGCCTCTATGGCTACACCTTC. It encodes CASSIRDGLYGYTF.

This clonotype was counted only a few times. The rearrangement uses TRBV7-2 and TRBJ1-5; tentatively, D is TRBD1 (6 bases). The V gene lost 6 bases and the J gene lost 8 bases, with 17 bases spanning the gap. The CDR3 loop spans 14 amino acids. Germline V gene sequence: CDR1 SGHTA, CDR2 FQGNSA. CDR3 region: CASSSTGTAEPQHF. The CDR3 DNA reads TGTGCCAGCAGTTCAACAGGGACTGCTGAGCCCCAGCATTTT.

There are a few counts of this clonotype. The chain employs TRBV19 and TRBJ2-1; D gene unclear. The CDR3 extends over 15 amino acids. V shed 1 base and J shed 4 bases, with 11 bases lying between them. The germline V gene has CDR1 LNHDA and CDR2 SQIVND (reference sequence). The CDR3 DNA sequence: TGTGCCAGTAGTATAGTGTGGCAGAGTTACAATGAGCAGTTCTTC. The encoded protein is CASSIVWQSYNEQFF.

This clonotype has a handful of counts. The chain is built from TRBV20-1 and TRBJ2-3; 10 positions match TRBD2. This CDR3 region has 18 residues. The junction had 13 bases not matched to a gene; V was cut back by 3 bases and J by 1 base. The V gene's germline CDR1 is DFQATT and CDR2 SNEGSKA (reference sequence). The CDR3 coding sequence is TGCAGTGCTAGTGGAGGCCTAGCGGGAGATGTTGGCACAGATACGCAGTATTTT. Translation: CSASGGLAGDVGTDTQYF.

CDR3 loop: CASSLDRGQGYGYTF. For the CDR3, the DNA is TGTGCCAGCAGCTTGGACAGGGGGCAAGGCTATGGCTACACCTTC. The chain is built from TRBV5-8 and TRBJ1-2; 9 positions match TRBD1. CDR1 is SGHTS and CDR2 is YDEGEE in the germline V gene. V lost 0 bases and J lost 4; bases outside the gene matches: 4. CDR3 size: 15 residues.

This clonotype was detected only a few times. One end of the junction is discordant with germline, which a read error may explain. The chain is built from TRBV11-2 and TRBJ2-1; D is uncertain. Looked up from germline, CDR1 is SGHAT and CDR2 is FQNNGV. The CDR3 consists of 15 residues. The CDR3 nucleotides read TGTGCCAGCAGCCTAGAATTGGGATCCTACAATGAGCAGTTCTTC. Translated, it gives CASSLELGSYNEQFF.

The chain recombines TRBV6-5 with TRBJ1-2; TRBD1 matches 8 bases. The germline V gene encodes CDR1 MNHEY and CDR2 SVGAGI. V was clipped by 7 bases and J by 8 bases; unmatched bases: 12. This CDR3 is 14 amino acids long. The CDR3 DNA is TGTGCCAGCATCCGGACAGGGAACGAGAGAGGCTACACCTTC. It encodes CASIRTGNERGYTF.

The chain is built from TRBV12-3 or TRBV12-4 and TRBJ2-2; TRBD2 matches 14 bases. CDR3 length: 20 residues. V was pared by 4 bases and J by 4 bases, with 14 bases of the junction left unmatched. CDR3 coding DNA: TGTGCCAGCAGTTCGCAACCGGGACTAGCGGGGGTACCGGGCACCGGGGAGCTGTTTTTT. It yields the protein CASSSQPGLAGVPGTGELFF.

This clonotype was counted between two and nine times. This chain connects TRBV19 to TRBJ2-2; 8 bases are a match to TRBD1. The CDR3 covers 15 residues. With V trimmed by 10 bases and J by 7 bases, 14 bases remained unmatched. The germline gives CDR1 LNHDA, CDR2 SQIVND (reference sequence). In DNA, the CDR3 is TGTGCCACCAGAGGAGGGACAGGAATTAGCGGGGAGCTGTTTTTT. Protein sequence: CATRGGTGISGELFF.

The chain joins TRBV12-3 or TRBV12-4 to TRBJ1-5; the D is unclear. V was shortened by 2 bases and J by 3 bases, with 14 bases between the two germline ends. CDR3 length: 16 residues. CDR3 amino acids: CASSLKLPRFNQPQHF. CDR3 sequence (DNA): TGTGCCAGCAGTTTAAAGCTGCCCAGGTTCAATCAGCCCCAGCATTTT.

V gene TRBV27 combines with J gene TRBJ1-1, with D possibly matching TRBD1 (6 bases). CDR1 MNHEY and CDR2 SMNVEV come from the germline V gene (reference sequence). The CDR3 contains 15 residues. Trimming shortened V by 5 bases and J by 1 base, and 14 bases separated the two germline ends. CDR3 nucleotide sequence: TGTGCCAGCAGTCCAGGGGAACGCCCGAACACTGAAGCTTTCTTT. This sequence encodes CASSPGERPNTEAFF.

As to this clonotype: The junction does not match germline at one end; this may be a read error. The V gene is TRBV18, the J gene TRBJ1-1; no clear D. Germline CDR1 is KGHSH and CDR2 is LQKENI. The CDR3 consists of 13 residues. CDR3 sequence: CASSDLKNTEVFF. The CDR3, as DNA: TGTGCCAGCTCTGACCTAAAGAACACTGAAGTTTTCTTT.

CDR3 in amino acids: CATSRSGRTDTQYF. The CDR3 coding sequence is TGTGCCACTAGCCGTAGCGGGAGGACAGATACGCAGTATTTT. The V call is TRBV28, the J call TRBJ2-3, with 10 bases identical to TRBD2. This CDR3 comprises 14 residues. After removal of 10 bases from V and 3 bases from J, the junction contained 7 bases not matched to a gene. The germline V gene encodes CDR1 MDHEN and CDR2 SYDVKM.

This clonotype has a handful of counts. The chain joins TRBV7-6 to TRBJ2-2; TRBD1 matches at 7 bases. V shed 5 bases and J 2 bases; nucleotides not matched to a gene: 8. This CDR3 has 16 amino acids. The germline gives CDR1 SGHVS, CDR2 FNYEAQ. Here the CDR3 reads CASSQNRGLNTGELFF. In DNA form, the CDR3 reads TGTGCCAGCAGCCAGAACAGGGGTCTCAACACCGGGGAGCTGTTTTTT.

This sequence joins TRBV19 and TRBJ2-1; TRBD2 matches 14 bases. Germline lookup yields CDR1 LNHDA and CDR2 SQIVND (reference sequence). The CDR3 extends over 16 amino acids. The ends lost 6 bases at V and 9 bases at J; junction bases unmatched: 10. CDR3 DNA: TGTGCCAGTAGACTAGGACTAGCGGGAGGATATGGTGAGCAGTTCTTC. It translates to CASRLGLAGGYGEQFF.

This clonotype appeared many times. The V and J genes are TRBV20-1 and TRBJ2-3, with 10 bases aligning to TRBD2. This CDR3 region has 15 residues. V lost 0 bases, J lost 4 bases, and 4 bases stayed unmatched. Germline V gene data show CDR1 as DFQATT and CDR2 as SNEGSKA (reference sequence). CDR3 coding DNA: TGCAGTGCTAGAGAGAGCGGGAGGGCCGCAGATACGCAGTATTTT. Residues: CSARESGRAADTQYF.

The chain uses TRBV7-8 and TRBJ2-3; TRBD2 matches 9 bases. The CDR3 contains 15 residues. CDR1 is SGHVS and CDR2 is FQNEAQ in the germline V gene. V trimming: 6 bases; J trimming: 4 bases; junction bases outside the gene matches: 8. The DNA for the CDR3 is TGTGCCAGCAGTTTCGGGACTAGCTACTCAGATACGCAGTATTTT. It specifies CASSFGTSYSDTQYF.

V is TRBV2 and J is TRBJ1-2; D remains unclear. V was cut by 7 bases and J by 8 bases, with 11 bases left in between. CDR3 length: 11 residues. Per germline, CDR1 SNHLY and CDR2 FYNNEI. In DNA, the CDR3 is TGTGCCAGCAAACCCCAGAGAGGCTACACCTTC. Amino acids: CASKPQRGYTF.

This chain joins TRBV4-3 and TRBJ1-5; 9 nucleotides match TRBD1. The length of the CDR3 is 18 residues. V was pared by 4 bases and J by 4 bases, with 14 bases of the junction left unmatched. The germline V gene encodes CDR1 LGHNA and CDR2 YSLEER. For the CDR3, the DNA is TGCGCCAGCAGCCGACGAATCTTAAAGGACAGGGGAAATCAGCCCCAGCATTTT. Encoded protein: CASSRRILKDRGNQPQHF.

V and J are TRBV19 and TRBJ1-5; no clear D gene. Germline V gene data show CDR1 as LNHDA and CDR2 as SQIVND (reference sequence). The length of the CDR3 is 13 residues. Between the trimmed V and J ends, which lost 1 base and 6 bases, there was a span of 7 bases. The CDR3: CASSIGGSQPQHF. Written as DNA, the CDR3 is TGTGCCAGTAGTATAGGAGGGAGTCAGCCCCAGCATTTT.